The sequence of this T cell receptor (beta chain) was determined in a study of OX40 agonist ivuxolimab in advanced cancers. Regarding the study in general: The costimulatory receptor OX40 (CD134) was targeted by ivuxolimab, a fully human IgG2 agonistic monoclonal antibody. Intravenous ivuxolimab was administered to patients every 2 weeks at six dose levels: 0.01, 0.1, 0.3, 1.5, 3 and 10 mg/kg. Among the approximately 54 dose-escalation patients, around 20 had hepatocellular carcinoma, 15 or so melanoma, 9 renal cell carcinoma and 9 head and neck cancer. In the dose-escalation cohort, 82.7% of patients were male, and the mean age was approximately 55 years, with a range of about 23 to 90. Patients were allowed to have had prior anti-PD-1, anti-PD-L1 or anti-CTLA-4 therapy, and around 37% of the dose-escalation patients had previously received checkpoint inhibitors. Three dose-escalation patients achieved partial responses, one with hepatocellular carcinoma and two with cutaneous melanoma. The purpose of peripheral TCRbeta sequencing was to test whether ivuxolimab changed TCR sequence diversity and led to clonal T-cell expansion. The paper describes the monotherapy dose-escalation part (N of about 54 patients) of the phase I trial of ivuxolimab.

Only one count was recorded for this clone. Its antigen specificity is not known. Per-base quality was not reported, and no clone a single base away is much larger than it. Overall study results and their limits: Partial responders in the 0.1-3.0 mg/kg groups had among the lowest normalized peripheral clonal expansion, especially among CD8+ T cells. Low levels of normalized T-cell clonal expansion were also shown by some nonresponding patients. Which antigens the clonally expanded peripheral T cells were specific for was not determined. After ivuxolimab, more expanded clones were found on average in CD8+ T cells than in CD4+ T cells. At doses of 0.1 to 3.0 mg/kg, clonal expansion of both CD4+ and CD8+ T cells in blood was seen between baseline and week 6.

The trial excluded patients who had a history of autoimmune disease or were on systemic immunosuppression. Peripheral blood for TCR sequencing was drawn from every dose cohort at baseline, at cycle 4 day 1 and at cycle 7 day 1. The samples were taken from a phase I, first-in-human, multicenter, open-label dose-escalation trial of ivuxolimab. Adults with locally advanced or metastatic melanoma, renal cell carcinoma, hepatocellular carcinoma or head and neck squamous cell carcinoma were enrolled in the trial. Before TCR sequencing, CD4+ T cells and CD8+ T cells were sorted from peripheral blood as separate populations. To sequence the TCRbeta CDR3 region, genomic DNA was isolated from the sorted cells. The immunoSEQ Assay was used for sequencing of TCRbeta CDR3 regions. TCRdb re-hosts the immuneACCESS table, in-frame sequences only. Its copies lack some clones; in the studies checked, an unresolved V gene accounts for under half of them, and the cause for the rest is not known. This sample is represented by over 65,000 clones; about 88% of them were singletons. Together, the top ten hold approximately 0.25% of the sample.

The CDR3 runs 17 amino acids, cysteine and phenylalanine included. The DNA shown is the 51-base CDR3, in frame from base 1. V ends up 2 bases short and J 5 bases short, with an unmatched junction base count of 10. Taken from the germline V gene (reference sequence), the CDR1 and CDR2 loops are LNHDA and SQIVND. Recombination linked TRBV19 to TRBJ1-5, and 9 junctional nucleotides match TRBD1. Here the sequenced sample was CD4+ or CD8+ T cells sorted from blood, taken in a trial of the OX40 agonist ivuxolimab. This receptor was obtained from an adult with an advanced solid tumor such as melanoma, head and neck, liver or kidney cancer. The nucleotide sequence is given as TGTGCCAGTAGTATATCTACCGGGACAGGGACATATCAGCCCCAGCATTTT. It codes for CASSISTGTGTYQPQHF.